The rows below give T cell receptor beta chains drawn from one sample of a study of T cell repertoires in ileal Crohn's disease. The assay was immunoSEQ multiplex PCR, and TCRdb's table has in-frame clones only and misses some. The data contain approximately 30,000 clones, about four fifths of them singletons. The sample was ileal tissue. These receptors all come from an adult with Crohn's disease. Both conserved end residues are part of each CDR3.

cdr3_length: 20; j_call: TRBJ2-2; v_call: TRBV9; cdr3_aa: CASSPHLPGRGQWDTGELFF
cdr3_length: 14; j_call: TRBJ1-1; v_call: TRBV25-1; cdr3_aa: CASSERGGVREAFF
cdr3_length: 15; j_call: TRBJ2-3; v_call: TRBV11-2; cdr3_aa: CASSPLSYSTDTQYF
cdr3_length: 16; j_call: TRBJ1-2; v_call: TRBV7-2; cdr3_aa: CASRSFGQATNYGYTF
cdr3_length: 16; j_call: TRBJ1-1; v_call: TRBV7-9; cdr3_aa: CASSLALGQPNTEAFF
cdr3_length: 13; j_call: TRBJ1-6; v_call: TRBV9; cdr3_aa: CASSVGGVSPLHF
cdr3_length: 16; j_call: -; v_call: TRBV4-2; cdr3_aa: CASSQGASGGIFEQYF
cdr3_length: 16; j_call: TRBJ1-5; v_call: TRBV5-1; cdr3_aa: CASRALGRGPNQPQHF
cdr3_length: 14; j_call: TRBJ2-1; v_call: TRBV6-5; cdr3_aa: CASSYPGVGHEQFF
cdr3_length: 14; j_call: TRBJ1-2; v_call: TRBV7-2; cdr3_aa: CASSRRGQSAGYTF
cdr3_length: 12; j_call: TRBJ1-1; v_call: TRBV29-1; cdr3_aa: CSVEGGGTEAFF
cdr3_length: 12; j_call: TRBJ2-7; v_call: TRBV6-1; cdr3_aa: CASRDRSYEQYF
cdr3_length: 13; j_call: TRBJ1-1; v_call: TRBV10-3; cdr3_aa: CAISGTDEDEAFF
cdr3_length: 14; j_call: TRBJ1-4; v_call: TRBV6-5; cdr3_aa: CASGNFGLREKLFF
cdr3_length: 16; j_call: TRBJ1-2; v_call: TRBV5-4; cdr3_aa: CASRLGARTANYGYTF
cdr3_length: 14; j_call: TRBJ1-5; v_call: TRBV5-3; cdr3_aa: CARRGAGGNQPQHF